The rows below give T cell receptor beta chains drawn from one sample of a study of T cell responses to AZD1222 COVID-19 vaccine. Here immunoSEQ multiplex PCR was the method, and the copy in TCRdb shows in-frame clones only, minus some. The sample records roughly 93,000 clones, around nine tenths being singletons. The input for sequencing was peripheral blood, taken 28 days after the second AZD1222 dose. The source is an adult who received the AZD1222 COVID-19 vaccine. CDR3s include the opening cysteine and the closing phenylalanine or tryptophan. Fields, in order: V gene, J gene, CDR3 protein.

>TRBV29-1|TRBJ1-1
CSARVGLDTEAFF
>TRBV2|TRBJ2-1
CASSESGPYNEQFF
>TRBV3-1/TRBV3-2|TRBJ2-3
CASSQVIRSTDTQYF
>TRBV28|TRBJ2-1
CASMSDSREQFF
>TRBV5-1|TRBJ2-2
CASSLVTSNTGELFF
>TRBV19|TRBJ1-5
CASMRLSGVYSNQPQHF
>TRBV4-3|TRBJ1-5
CASSQSAVFGNQPQHF
>TRBV12-3/TRBV12-4|TRBJ2-7
CASSLGLSYEQYF
>TRBV15|TRBJ2-6
CATSRDPGANVLTF
>TRBV6-1|TRBJ2-5
CASSERWAIQETQYF
>TRBV19|TRBJ1-4
CASSREARIRNEKLFF
>TRBV5-5|TRBJ1-3
CASALRGHLGNTIYF
>TRBV4-2|TRBJ2-2
CASSSSGGAAGELFF
>TRBV9|TRBJ2-3
CASSVTGLAGGTDTQYF
>TRBV4-1|TRBJ1-1
CASSHGQVEAFF
>TRBV10-3|TRBJ1-5
CAIIEKGICQPQHF
>TRBV7-9|TRBJ1-1
CASSLRGQITEAFF
>TRBV5-8|TRBJ1-2
CASSLFGPGRDGYTF
>TRBV7-9|TRBJ1-1
CASSLGGLAMAFF
>TRBV12-3/TRBV12-4|TRBJ1-1
CASSLSLNTEAFF
>TRBV5-1|TRBJ1-3
CASSLGTGPSGNTIYF